Detailed here is one T cell receptor (beta chain). The data originate from a study of cytomegalovirus exposure and HLA in healthy donors. V dropped 6 bases and J dropped 4 bases, with 12 bases sitting between them. This CDR3 contains 13 residues. Germline assignment: CDR1 MNHEY and CDR2 SMNVEV (reference sequence). The primer mix had 60 Vbeta and 13 Jbeta primers. Sequencing used immunoSEQ multiplex PCR; TCRdb keeps in-frame clones, though not all of them. Seen here are around 150,000 clones, 70% to 85% observed once, and the top ten hold roughly 6.5%. The chain combines TRBV27 with TRBJ1-1; D may be TRBD1 (5 bases). The receptor was derived from a man between 45 and 60 years old in good health and CMV-seropositive. The sample taken for sequencing was PBMCs. The CDR3 region has the DNA TGTGCCAGCAGGGTGTCAGGGCCCACTGAAGCTTTCTTT. This translates into CASRVSGPTEAFF.